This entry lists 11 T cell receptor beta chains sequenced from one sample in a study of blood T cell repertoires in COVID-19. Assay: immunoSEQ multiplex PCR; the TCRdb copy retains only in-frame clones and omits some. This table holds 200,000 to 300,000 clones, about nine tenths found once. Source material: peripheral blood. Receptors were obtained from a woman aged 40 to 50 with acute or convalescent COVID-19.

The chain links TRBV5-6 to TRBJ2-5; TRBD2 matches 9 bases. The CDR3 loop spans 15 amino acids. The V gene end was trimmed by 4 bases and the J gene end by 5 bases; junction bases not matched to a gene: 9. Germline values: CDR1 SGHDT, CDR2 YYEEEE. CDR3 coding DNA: TGTGCCAGCAGCCCACCGGGACTAGCAATGGAGACCCAGTACTTC. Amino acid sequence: CASSPPGLAMETQYF.

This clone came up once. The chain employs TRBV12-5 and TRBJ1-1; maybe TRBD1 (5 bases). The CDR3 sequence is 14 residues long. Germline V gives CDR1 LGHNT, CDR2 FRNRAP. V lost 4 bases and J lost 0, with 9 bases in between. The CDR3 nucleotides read TGTGCTAGTGGTTCGGGGGGATTGAACACTGAAGCTTTCTTT. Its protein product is CASGSGGLNTEAFF. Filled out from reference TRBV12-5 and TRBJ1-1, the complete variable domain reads DARVTQTPRHKVTEMGQEVTMRCQPILGHNTVFWYRQTMMQGLELLAYFRNRAPLDDSGMPKDRFSAEMPDATLATLKIQPSEPRDSAVYFCASGSGGLNTEAFFGQGTRLTVV.

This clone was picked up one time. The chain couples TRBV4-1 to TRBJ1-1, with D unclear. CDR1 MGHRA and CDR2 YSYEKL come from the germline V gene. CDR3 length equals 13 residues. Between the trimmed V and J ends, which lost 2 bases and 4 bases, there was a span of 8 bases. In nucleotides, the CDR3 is TGCGCCAGCAGCCAAAATACGGGCACTGAAGCTTTCTTT. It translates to CASSQNTGTEAFF.

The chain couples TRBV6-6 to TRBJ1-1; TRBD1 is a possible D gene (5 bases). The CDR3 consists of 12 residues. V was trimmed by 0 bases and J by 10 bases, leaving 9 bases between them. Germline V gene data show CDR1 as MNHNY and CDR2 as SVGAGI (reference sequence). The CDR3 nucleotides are TGTGCCAGCAGTTACTCACGACAGCGAGCTTTCTTT. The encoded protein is CASSYSRQRAFF.

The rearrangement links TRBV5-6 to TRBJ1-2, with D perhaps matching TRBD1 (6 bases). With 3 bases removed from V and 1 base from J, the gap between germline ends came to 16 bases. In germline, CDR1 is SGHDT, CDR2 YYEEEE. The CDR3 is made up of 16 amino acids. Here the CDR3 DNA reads TGTGCCAGCAGCTCCCCGGTGGGGACACATAACTATGGCTACACCTTC. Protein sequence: CASSSPVGTHNYGYTF. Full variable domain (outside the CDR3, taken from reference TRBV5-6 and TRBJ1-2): DAGVTQSPTHLIKTRGQQVTLRCSPKSGHDTVSWYQQALGQGPQFIFQYYEEEERQRGNFPDRFSGHQFPNYSSELNVNALLLGDSALYLCASSSPVGTHNYGYTFGSGTRLTVV.

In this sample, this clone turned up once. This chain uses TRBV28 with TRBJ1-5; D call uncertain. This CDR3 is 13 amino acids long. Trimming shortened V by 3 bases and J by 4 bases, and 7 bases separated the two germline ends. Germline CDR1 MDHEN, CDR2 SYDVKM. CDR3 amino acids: CASSLTGNQPQHF. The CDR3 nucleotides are TGTGCCAGCAGTTTGACTGGGAATCAGCCCCAGCATTTT.

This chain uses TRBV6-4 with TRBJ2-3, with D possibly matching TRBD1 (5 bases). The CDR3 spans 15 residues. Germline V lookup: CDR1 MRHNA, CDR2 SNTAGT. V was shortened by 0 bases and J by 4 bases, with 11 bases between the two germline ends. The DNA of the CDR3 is TGTGCCAGCAGTGACTCGGCTAGGGGTGCAGATACGCAGTATTTT. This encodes CASSDSARGADTQYF.

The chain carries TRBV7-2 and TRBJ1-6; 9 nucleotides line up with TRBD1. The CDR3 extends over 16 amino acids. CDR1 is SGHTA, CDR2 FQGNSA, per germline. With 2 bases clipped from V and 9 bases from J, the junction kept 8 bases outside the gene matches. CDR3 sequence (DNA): TGTGCCAGCAGCTTATCACAGGGGGCGCCGAGTTCACCCCTCCACTTT. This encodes CASSLSQGAPSSPLHF.

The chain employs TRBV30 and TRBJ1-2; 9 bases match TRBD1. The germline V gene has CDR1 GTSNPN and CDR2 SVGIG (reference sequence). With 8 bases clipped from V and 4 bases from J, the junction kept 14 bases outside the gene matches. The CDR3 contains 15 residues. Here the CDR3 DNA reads TGTGCCCTCATACCCGGGACAGGGTTTTTCTATGGCTACACCTTC. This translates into CALIPGTGFFYGYTF.

The CDR3 nucleotides read TGTGCCAGCAGTTACCAGGGGAAAGGCTACACCTTC. Amino acid sequence: CASSYQGKGYTF. V usage is TRBV6-5 and J usage is TRBJ1-2; possibly TRBD1 for D (6 bases). Germline CDR1 MNHEY, CDR2 SVGAGI. The CDR3 is 12 amino acids. The V gene lost 2 bases and the J gene lost 8 bases, with 9 bases spanning the gap.

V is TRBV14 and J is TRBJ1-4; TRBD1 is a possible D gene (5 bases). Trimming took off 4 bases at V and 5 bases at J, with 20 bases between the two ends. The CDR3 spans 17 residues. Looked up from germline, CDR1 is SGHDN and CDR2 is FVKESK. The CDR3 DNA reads TGTGCCAGCAGCCCAGGGTCTCGTTGGGGGGTAAATGAAAAACTGTTTTTT. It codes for CASSPGSRWGVNEKLFF.